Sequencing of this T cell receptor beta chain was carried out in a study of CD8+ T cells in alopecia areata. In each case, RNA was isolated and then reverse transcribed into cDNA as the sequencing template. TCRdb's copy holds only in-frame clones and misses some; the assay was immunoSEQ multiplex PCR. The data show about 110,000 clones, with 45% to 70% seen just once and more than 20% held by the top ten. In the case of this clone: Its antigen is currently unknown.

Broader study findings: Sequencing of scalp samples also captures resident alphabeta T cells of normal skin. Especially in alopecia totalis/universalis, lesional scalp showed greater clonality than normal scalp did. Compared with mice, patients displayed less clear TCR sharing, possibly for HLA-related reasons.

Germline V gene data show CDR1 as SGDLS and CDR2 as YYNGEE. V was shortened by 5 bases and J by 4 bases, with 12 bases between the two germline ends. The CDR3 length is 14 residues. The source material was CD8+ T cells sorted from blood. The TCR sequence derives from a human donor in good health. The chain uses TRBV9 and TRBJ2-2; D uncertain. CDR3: CASRHTSTTGELFF. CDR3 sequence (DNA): TGTGCCAGCAGGCACACCTCGACCACCGGGGAGCTGTTTTTT.